This TCR beta chain was sequenced in a study of blood T cells in healthy people across ages. This clonotype has at least ten counts. Combining a sample-barcoded 5' primer with a J-beta primer mix, a second PCR ran for 7 to 11 cycles. One entry per CDR3 protein results from TCRdb running MiXCR on the 5' RACE reads. The table includes approximately 810,000 distinct CDR3 sequences, around 36% detected once. Germline lookup yields CDR1 DFQATT and CDR2 SNEGSKA (reference sequence). The CDR3 runs 13 residues. V was pared by 3 bases and J by 5 bases, with 13 bases between. Those donating, healthy Caucasian individuals from Russia, were aged roughly 6 to 95.

The chain uses TRBV20-1 and TRBJ2-5, with a weak D call TRBD1 (6 bases). The source is a man between 18 and 35 years old in good health. Sequences were obtained from blood. In nucleotides, the CDR3 is TGCAGTGCTAGGGCACAGGGCAGTGAGACCCAGTACTTC. Protein: CSARAQGSETQYF.